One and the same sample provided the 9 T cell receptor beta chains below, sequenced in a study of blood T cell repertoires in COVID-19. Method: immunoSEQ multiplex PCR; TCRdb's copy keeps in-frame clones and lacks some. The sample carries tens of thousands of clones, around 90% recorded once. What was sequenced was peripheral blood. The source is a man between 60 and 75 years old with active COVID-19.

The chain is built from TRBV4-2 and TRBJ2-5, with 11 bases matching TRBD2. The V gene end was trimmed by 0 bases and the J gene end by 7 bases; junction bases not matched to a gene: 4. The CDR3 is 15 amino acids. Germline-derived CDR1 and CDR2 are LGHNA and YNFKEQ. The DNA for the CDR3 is TGTGCCAGCAGCCAAGATAGCGGGAGGGCCAGGACCCAGTACTTC. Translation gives CASSQDSGRARTQYF.

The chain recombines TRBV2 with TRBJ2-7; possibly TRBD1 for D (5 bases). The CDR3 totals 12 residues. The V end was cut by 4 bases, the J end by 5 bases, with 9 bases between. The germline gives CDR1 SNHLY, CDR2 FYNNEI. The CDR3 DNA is TGTGCCAGCAGTGTGTTAGGGGACGAGCAGTACTTC. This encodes CASSVLGDEQYF.

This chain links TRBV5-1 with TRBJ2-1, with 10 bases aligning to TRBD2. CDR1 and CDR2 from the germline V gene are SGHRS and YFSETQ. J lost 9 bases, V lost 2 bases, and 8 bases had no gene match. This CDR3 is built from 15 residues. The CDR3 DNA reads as TGCGCCAGCAGCTTAGCTAGCGGGAGTCGGGGTGAGCAGTTCTTC. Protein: CASSLASGSRGEQFF.

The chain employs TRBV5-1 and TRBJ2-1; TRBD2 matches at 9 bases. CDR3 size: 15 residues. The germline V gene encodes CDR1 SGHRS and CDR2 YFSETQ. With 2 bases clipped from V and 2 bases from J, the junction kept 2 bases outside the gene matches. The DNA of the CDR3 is TGCGCCAGCAGCTTTAGCGGGAGCACCTACAATGAGCAGTTCTTC. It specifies CASSFSGSTYNEQFF.

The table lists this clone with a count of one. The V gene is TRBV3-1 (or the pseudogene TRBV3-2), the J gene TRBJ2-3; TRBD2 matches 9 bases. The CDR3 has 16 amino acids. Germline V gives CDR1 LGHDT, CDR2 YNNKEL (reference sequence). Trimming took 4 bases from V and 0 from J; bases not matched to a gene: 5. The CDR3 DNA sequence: TGTGCCAGCAGCCGAGGACTAGCGACTAGCACAGATACGCAGTATTTT. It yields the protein CASSRGLATSTDTQYF.

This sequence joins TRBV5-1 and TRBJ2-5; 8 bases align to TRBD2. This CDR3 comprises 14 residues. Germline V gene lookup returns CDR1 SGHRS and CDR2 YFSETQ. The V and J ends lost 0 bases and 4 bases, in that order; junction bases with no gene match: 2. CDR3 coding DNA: TGCGCCAGCAGCTTGGTCCGGGGGGGAGAGACCCAGTACTTC. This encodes CASSLVRGGETQYF.

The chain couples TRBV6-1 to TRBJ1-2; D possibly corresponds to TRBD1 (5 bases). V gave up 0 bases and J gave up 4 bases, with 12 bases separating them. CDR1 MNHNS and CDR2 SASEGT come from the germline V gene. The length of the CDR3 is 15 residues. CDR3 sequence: CASSEAGRDIYGYTF. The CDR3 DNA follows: TGTGCCAGCAGTGAAGCGGGGCGGGATATCTATGGCTACACCTTC.

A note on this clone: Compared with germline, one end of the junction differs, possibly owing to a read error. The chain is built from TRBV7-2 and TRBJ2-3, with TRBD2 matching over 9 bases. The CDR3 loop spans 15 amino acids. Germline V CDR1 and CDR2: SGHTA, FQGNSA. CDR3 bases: TGTGCCAGCAACTTAGCGGGAGAACCGGGGGATACGCAGTATTTT. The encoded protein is CASNLAGEPGDTQYF.

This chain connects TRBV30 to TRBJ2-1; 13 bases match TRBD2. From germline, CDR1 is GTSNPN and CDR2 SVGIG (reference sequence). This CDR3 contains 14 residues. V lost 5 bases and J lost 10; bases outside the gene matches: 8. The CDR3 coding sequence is TGTGCCTGGGACCGGACTAGCGGGAGTGGGGAGCAGTTCTTC. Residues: CAWDRTSGSGEQFF.